Ten or more counts support the clone carrying this T cell receptor (beta chain). The CDR3 spans 20 residues. Looked up from germline, CDR1 is LNHNV and CDR2 is YYDKDF (reference sequence). Trimming removed 0 bases at V and 2 bases at J, with 23 bases between. This entry is derived from a study of Graves' ophthalmopathy and Graves' hyperthyroidism. The authors amplified TCR beta CDR3 regions from RNA transcripts. RT-PCR was first run with HTBI primers, then multiplex PCR in a second round. TCRdb used MiXCR to reprocess the multiplex PCR reads, holding one entry per CDR3 protein. The sample has around 400,000 distinct CDR3 sequences, approximately 20% seen once.

The sequence came from a woman between 18 and 30 years old with Graves' ophthalmopathy. The material sequenced was peripheral blood. The chain couples TRBV15 to TRBJ1-5; TRBD1 might be the D (6 bases). The CDR3 DNA is TGTGCCACCAGCAGAGATGTCTTGGGGGTGGGGGGCATCGGCAATCAGCCCCAGCATTTT. Translated, it gives CATSRDVLGVGGIGNQPQHF.